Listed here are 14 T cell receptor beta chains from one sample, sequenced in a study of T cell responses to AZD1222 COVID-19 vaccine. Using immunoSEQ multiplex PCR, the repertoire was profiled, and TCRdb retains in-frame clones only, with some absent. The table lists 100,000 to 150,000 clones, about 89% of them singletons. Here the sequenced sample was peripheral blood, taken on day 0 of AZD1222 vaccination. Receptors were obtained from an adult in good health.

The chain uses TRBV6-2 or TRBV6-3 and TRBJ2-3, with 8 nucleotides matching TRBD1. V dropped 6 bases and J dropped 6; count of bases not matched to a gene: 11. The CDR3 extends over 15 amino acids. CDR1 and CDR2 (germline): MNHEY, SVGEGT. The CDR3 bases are TGTGCCAGCAGCTTATCAGGGGGCCCCTGGGATACGCAGTATTTT. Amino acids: CASSLSGGPWDTQYF.

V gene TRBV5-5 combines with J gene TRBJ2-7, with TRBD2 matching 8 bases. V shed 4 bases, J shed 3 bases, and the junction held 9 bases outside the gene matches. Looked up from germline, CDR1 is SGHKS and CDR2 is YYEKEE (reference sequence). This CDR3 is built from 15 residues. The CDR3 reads CASSLVPAGVYEQYF. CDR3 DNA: TGTGCCAGCAGCCTGGTCCCAGCGGGAGTCTACGAGCAGTACTTC.

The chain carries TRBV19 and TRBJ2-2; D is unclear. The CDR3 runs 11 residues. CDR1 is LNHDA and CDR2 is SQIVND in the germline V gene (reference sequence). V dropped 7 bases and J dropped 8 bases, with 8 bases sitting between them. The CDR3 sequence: CASTVGGELFF. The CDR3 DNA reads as TGTGCCAGTACCGTTGGAGGGGAGCTGTTTTTT.

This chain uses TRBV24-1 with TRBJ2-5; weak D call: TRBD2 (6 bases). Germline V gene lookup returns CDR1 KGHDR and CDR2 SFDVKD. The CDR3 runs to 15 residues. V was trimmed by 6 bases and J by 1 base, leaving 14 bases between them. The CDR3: CATSNPGGLQETQYF. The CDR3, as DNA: TGTGCCACCAGTAACCCCGGGGGACTCCAAGAGACCCAGTACTTC.

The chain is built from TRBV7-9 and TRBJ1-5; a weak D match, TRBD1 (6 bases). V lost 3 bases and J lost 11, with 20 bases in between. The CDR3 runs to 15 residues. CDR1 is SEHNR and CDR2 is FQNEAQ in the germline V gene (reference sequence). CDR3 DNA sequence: TGTGCCAGCAGCTTCGACGGGACATGGCTTTCGGCCCAGCATTTT. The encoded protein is CASSFDGTWLSAQHF.

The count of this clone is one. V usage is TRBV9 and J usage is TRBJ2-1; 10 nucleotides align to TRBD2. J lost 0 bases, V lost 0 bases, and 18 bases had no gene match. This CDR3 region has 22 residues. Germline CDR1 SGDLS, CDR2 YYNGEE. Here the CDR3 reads CASSVVQRVGLADESSYNEQFF. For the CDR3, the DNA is TGTGCCAGCAGCGTAGTACAGCGCGTCGGACTAGCGGATGAAAGCTCCTACAATGAGCAGTTCTTC.

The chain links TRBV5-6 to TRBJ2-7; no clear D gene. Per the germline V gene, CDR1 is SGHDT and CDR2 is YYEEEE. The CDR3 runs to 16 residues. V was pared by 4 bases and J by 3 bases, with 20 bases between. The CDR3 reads CASSLKDWYDRYEQYF. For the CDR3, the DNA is TGTGCCAGCAGCCTAAAAGACTGGTACGACCGCTACGAGCAGTACTTC.

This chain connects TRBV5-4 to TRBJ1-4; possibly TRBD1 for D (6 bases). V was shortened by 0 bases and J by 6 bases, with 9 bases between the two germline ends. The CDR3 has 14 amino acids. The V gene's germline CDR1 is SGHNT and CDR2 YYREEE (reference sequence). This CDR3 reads CASSLEQGDEKLFF. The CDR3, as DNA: TGTGCCAGCAGCTTGGAACAGGGAGATGAAAAACTGTTTTTT.

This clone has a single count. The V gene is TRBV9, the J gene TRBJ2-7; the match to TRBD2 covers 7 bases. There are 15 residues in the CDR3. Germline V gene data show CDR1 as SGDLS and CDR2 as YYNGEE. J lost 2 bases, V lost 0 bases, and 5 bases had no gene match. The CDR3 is CASSVGASGAYEQYF. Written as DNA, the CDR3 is TGTGCCAGCAGCGTAGGGGCTAGCGGTGCCTACGAGCAGTACTTC.

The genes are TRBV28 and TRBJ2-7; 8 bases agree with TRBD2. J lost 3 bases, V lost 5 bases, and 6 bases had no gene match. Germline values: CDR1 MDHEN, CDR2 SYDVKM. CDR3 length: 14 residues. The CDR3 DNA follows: TGTGCCAGCAGTCCGGGACTAGATTTCTACGAGCAGTACTTC. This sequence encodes CASSPGLDFYEQYF. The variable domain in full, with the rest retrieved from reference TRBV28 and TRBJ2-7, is DVKVTQSSRYLVKRTGEKVFLECVQDMDHENMFWYRQDPGLGLRLIYFSYDVKMKEKGDIPEGYSVSREKKERFSLILESASTNQTSMYLCASSPGLDFYEQYFGPGTRLTVT.

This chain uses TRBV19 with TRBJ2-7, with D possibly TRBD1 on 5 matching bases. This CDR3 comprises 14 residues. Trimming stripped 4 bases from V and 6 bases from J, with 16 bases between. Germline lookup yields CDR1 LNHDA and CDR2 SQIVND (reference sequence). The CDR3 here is CASSRTQTQTEQYF. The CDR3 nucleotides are TGTGCCAGTAGTAGGACACAGACCCAGACCGAGCAGTACTTC.

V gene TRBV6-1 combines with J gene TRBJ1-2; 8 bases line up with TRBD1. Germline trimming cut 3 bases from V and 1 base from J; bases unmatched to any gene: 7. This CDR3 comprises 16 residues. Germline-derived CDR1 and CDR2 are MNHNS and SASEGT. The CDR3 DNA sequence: TGTGCCAGCAGTGACCTGGCAGGGGGCTATAACTATGGCTACACCTTC. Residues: CASSDLAGGYNYGYTF.

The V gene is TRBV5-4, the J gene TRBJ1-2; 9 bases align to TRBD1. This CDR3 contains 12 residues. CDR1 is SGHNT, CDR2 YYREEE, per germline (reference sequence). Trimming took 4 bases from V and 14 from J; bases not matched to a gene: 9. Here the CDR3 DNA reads TGTGCCAGCAGCCCGGGGGGACAGGGTATTACCTTC. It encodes CASSPGGQGITF.

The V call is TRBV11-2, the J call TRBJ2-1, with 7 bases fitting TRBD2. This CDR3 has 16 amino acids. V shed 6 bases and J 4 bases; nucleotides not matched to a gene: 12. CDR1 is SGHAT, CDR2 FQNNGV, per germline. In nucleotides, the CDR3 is TGTGCCAGCAGACGAGTCTCTAGCGGAAGGTACAATGAGCAGTTCTTC. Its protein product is CASRRVSSGRYNEQFF. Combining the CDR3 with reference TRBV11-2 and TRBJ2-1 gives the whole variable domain EAGVAQSPRYKIIEKRQSVAFWCNPISGHATLYWYQQILGQGPKLLIQFQNNGVVDDSQLPKDRFSAERLKGVDSTLKIQPAKLEDSAVYLCASRRVSSGRYNEQFFGPGTRLTVL.